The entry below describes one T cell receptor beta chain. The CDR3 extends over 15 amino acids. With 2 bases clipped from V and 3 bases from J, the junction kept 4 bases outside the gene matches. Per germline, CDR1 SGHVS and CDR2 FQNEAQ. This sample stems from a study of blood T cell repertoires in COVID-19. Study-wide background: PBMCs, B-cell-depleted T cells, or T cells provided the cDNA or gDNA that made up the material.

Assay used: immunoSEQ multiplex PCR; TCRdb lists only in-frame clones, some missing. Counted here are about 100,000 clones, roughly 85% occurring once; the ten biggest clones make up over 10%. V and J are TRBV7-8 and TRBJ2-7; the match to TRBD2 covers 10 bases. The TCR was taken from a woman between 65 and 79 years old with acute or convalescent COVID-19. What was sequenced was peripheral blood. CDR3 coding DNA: TGTGCCAGCAGCTTACAAGCGGGGGGGCTCTACGAGCAGTACGTC. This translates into CASSLQAGGLYEQYV.